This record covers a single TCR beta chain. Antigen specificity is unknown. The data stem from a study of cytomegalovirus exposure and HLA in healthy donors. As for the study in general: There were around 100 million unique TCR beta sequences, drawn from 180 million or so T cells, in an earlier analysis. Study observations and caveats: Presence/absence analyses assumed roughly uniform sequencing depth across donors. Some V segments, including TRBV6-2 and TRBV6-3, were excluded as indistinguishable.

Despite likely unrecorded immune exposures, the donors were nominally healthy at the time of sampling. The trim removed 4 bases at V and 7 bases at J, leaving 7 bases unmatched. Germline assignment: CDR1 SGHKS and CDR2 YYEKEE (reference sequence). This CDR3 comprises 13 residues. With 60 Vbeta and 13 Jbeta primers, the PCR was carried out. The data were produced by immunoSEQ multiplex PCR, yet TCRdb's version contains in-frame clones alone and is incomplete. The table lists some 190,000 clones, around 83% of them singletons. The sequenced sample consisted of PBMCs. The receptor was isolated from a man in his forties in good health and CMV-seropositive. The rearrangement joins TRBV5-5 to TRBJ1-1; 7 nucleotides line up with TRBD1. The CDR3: CASSRGTDYEAFF. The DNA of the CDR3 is TGTGCCAGCAGCCGCGGGACAGACTATGAAGCTTTCTTT.